This T cell receptor (beta chain) was profiled in a study of a mutant IDH1 vaccine in newly diagnosed glioma. At the level of the study: Vaccination started 4-6 weeks after radiotherapy alone, or with temozolomide cycles.

Time point: week 23, last vaccination. Topical imiquimod accompanied each vaccine dose, which consisted of 300 ug of mutant IDH1 20-mer peptide. A note on this clone: What it binds is unknown.

Clones were sequenced by immunoSEQ multiplex PCR, and TCRdb holds only the in-frame ones, with some missing. The sample consists of 20,000 to 25,000 clones, around 80% of them appearing once. After removal of 6 bases from V and 6 bases from J, the junction contained 15 bases not matched to a gene. Germline V lookup: CDR1 SGHVS, CDR2 FQNEAQ. This CDR3 contains 16 residues. The chain has TRBV7-8 and TRBJ2-3; 7 bases match TRBD2. The source material was PBMCs, sampled from a glioma patient whose treatment included an IDH1 peptide vaccine. The receptor was derived from a man aged 25 to 40 with glioma. The CDR3 here is CASSRPRGVLGDTQYF. In nucleotides, the CDR3 is TGTGCCAGCAGTAGGCCCCGGGGGGTCCTCGGGGATACGCAGTATTTT.